This TCR beta chain was obtained from a study of blood T cell repertoires in COVID-19. Study-wide background: COVID-19 samples from acute and convalescent phases originated in the United States, Italy and Spain. The cDNA or gDNA used as material had been derived from T cells, B-cell-depleted T cells, or PBMCs.

Profiling relied on immunoSEQ multiplex PCR, and the TCRdb table lists in-frame clones only, not all of them. The sample includes fewer than 350,000 clones, around 90% of them seen just once. The receptor comes from a man in his 60s who had recovered from COVID-19. Sequences were obtained from PBMCs or T cells enriched from blood (not recorded which).

CDR3 DNA: TGTGCCAGCAGTTTAGAGGGGCTCGGGAGTTCTGGGGCCAACGTCCTGACTTTC. This codes for CASSLEGLGSSGANVLTF. The rearrangement uses TRBV27 and TRBJ2-6; D might be TRBD2 (6 bases). CDR3 length: 18 amino acids. V gave up 2 bases and J gave up 1 base, with 15 bases separating them. CDR1 MNHEY and CDR2 SMNVEV come from the germline V gene (reference sequence). The variable domain in full, with the rest retrieved from reference TRBV27 and TRBJ2-6, is EAQVTQNPRYLITVTGKKLTVTCSQNMNHEYMSWYRQDPGLGLRQIYYSMNVEVTDKGDVPEGYKVSRKEKRNFPLILESPSPNQTSLYFCASSLEGLGSSGANVLTFGAGSRLTVL.